Listed below are T cell receptor beta chains from one sample, sequenced in a study of neoadjuvant anti-PD-1 for oral cavity cancer. Sequenced by immunoSEQ multiplex PCR; TCRdb stores in-frame clones only, minus some. The repertoire holds over 60,000 clones, with roughly nine tenths as singletons. The sequences come from PBMCs, collected after nivolumab (anti-PD-1) treatment. The receptor source for this set is a person aged 40 to 85 with oral cavity squamous cell carcinoma. CDR3s include the opening cysteine and the closing phenylalanine or tryptophan. A D gene is named only where the DNA matches it firmly. For some rows the clone size is stated as once, few or many, or as a class when expanded; others skip it.

clone size	D gene	J gene	V gene	CDR3 DNA	CDR3 protein
.	TRBD2	TRBJ2-3	TRBV5-1	TGCGCCAGCAGCTTGGGGCTAGCGGGATCCACCACAGATACGCAGTATTTT	CASSLGLAGSTTDTQYF
.	.	TRBJ1-3	TRBV5-4	TGTGCCAGCAGTCTTCAACCCGGGGACTCTGGAAACACCATATATTTT	CASSLQPGDSGNTIYF
.	.	TRBJ2-6	TRBV7-9	TGTGCCAGCAGCTTTTCGGAGGGGTTCTGGGTCCTGACTTTC	CASSFSEGFWVLTF
.	TRBD1	TRBJ1-1	TRBV19	TGTGCCAGTAGTATCGATGCCGAGACAGGGTGGATGAACACTGAAGCTTTCTTT	CASSIDAETGWMNTEAFF
.	.	TRBJ1-5	TRBV5-8	TGTGCCAGCGTCTATGGACGGAGCAATCAGCCCCAGCATTTT	CASVYGRSNQPQHF
.	.	TRBJ2-1	TRBV6-4	TGTGCCAGCAGTGACTCGGGGGTAGCGGCCGTGTACAATGAGCAGTTCTTC	CASSDSGVAAVYNEQFF
.	.	TRBJ1-1	TRBV5-1	TGCGCCAGCAGCAGGTGGACGAACACTGAAGCTTTCTTT	CASSRWTNTEAFF
.	.	TRBJ2-1	TRBV4-2	TGTGCCAGCAGCCCGCGGAGGGGGAATGAGCAGTTCTTC	CASSPRRGNEQFF
.	.	TRBJ1-2	TRBV5-1	TGCGCCAGCAGCTTGGCCGGAGGCTATGGCTACACCTTC	CASSLAGGYGYTF
.	.	TRBJ2-1	TRBV5-1	TGCGCCAGCAGCCTCCCCCTGACTCGAGCGAGGGACAATGAGCAGTTCTTC	CASSLPLTRARDNEQFF
.	.	TRBJ1-1	TRBV4-1	TGCGCCAGCAGCCGCCTTTTAAGGGCAGAGCGTCAGGCTTTCTTT	CASSRLLRAERQAFF
.	TRBD1	TRBJ1-2	TRBV5-4	TGTGCCAGCAGTTTTCCGGGACAGGGCCATGGCTACACCTTC	CASSFPGQGHGYTF
.	TRBD1	TRBJ2-1	TRBV7-3	TGTGCCAGCAGCTTATCCATGGGACAGGGGGGAAATGAGCAGTTCTTC	CASSLSMGQGGNEQFF
.	.	TRBJ1-2	TRBV9	TGTGCCAGCAGCGTGGGGGGGGAGCCTCAGATCTATGGCTACACCTTC	CASSVGGEPQIYGYTF
.	TRBD1	TRBJ2-5	TRBV10-1	TGCGCCAGCAGTCCGGGACAGTTAGAGACCCAGTACTTC	CASSPGQLETQYF
.	.	TRBJ1-5	TRBV9	TGTGCCAGCAGCGTAGACGGGGCCGGCAATCAGCCCCAGCATTTT	CASSVDGAGNQPQHF
.	TRBD2	TRBJ2-1	TRBV7-9	TGTGCCGTCGGGACTAGCGGGGCCTACAATGAGCAGTTCTTC	CAVGTSGAYNEQFF
.	.	TRBJ1-4	TRBV13	TGTGCCAGCAGACTTCGACAGACGTCGAATGAAAAACTGTTTTTT	CASRLRQTSNEKLFF
.	.	TRBJ1-3	TRBV25-1	TGTGCCAGCAGTCCAAGGGGGGGGCGAGGAAACACCATATATTTT	CASSPRGGRGNTIYF
.	TRBD1	TRBJ2-5	TRBV19	TGTGCCAGTAGTACCGGACAGGGCTTCCAAGAGACCCAGTACTTC	CASSTGQGFQETQYF
.	.	TRBJ2-7	TRBV7-9	TGTGCCAGCAGCATTAACTACGAGCAGTACTTC	CASSINYEQYF
few	TRBD1	TRBJ2-2	TRBV10-1	TGCGCCAGCAGTACACAGGGGACCGGGGAGCTGTTTTTT	CASSTQGTGELFF
.	.	TRBJ2-5	TRBV14	TGTGCCAGCAGCCCGTGGACGGCCTGGGAGACCCAGTACTTC	CASSPWTAWETQYF
.	.	TRBJ1-2	TRBV6-1	TGTGCCAGCAAGACAACAAACTATGGCTACACCTTC	CASKTTNYGYTF
.	.	TRBJ2-5	TRBV27	TGTGCCAGCAGTCTAACGTTGAACCAAGAGACCCAGTACTTC	CASSLTLNQETQYF
.	.	TRBJ2-7	TRBV9	TGTGCCAGCAGCGTAGGAGTAGGACCCAACGAGCAGTACTTC	CASSVGVGPNEQYF
.	TRBD1	TRBJ1-2	TRBV28	TGTGCCAGCATAGGAGGGGGCGCAGGCTATGGCTACACCTTC	CASIGGGAGYGYTF
.	.	TRBJ2-7	TRBV18	TGTGCCAGCTCACCTACCCCCGCGTACGAGCAGTACTTC	CASSPTPAYEQYF
.	.	TRBJ2-3	TRBV9	TGTGCCAGCAGCGTAGAGGTCGGATGGGGAGATACGCAGTATTTT	CASSVEVGWGDTQYF
.	TRBD1	TRBJ1-1	TRBV4-1	TGCGCCAGCAGCCGTACTCCGGGACAGCCCATGAACACTGAAGCTTTCTTT	CASSRTPGQPMNTEAFF
.	.	TRBJ1-3	TRBV5-1	TGCGCCAGCAGCTTGGGGGGTCTCTCTGGAAACACCATATATTTT	CASSLGGLSGNTIYF
.	.	TRBJ1-1	TRBV5-1	TGCGCCAGCAGCACATCCGGGACTTTCACTGAAGCTTTCTTT	CASSTSGTFTEAFF
.	TRBD2	TRBJ2-2	TRBV7-3	TGTGCCAGCACACTTTCGGGGGGAACGAACACCGGGGAGCTGTTTTTT	CASTLSGGTNTGELFF
.	.	TRBJ1-1	TRBV5-6	TGTGCCAGCAGCTTGATTTCGGACACTGAAGCTTTCTTT	CASSLISDTEAFF
once	TRBD2	TRBJ2-1	TRBV5-6	TGTGCCAGCAGAGTAGCGGGGGGGTCCAATGAGCAGTTCTTC	CASRVAGGSNEQFF
.	.	TRBJ1-2	TRBV7-8	TGTGCCAGCAGCTTAGGACGGGGACTCTATGGCTACACCTTC	CASSLGRGLYGYTF
.	.	TRBJ1-2	TRBV7-8	TGTGCCAGCAGCCACTTGCGGGACAAGCACTATGGCTACACCTTC	CASSHLRDKHYGYTF
.	.	TRBJ2-7	TRBV29-1	TGCAGCGTTGGGCAGGCCGAACCCTACGAGCAGTACTTC	CSVGQAEPYEQYF
.	TRBD1	TRBJ1-2	TRBV5-1	TGCGCCAGCAGCTTGGTTTCCGACAGGGAGAATGGCTACACCTTC	CASSLVSDRENGYTF
.	TRBD1	TRBJ1-2	TRBV10-1	TGCGCCAGCAGCTTTCCGGGACAGGGATTCTATGGCTACACCTTC	CASSFPGQGFYGYTF
once	.	TRBJ2-2	TRBV9	TGTGCCAGCAGCACCGGGACACCTAACACCGGGGAGCTGTTTTTT	CASSTGTPNTGELFF
.	TRBD1	TRBJ1-2	TRBV5-1	TGCGCCAGCAGCTTGGCAGGGGGCTATGGCTACACCTTC	CASSLAGGYGYTF
.	TRBD1	TRBJ1-5	TRBV18	TGTGCCAGCTCGGGACAGAGTAATCAGCCCCAGCATTTT	CASSGQSNQPQHF
few	TRBD2	TRBJ2-7	TRBV9	TGTGCCAGCAGCGTAGTGCCTAGCGGGTATTACGAGCAGTACTTC	CASSVVPSGYYEQYF
.	TRBD1	TRBJ2-1	TRBV7-3	TGTGCCAGCAGCCGGACAGGGGTCTACAATGAGCAGTTCTTC	CASSRTGVYNEQFF
.	.	TRBJ1-2	TRBV9	TGTGCCAGCAGCGAGACAACAGGGTTGGGCCATGGCTACACCTTC	CASSETTGLGHGYTF
.	TRBD1	TRBJ1-5	TRBV6-5	TGTGCCAGCAGTCGACGGGACAGAAAAGGGCCCCAGCATTTT	CASSRRDRKGPQHF